This T cell receptor beta chain derives from a study of RUNX1 and TCR beta rearrangement in T-cell leukemia (TCRdb year 2020). Regarding the research as a whole: The comparison of TCR beta rearrangements and CDR3 junctions set roughly 14 T-ALLs carrying mono-allelic acquired RUNX1 mutations against ten to eleven T-ALLs that were RUNX1 wildtype. In the mutated group, all RUNX1 mutations were heterozygous, with around eleven located in the Runt homology domain and a few in the transactivation domain. RUNX1 wildtype T-ALLs were matched for an immature maturation arrest stage, defined by absent cytoplasmic or surface TCR beta protein. RUNX1 wildtype T-ALLs were chosen to carry at least incomplete clonal TCR beta rearrangements so that D1 versus D2 segment comparison could be performed. The RUNX1-mutated T-ALLs covered a wider range of maturation arrest stages, including cases that were arrested before TCR beta rearrangement began. TCR beta rearrangements in human T-ALL were analyzed for comparison with findings from a Runx1 knockout mouse model. The RUNX1 mutation status of the T-ALL cases had been established in an earlier study. The multicentric trials were GRAALL-2003, along with GRAALL-2005. Genomic DNA was subjected to EuroClonality multiplex PCR, after which TCR rearrangements were assessed by Genescan analysis. Broader findings and caveats from the paper: Fewer RUNX1-mutated T-ALLs carried clonal TCR beta rearrangements (about 62%) than reported for T-ALL generally (over 75%). TCR beta D1 segment usage did not differ significantly between RUNX1-mutated (about 83%) and wildtype (about 61%) T-ALL clonal rearrangements. RUNX1-mutated and wildtype T-ALLs showed similar TCR beta J1 cluster usage, with no significant difference. Too few clonal rearrangements were available to evaluate TCR beta CDR3 length or D segment truncation in T-ALLs.

For oncotyping and quantification of minimal residual disease, T-ALL samples were taken at diagnosis from children and adults treated according to protocol. A word on this clonotype: Its antigen remains unidentified. Mismatch with germline at one junction end may stem from a read error.

Libraries were prepared through PCR. For sequencing, an Illumina MiSeq was employed. TCR beta DJ and VDJ rearrangements were characterized using next generation amplicon sequencing. As for the authors' bioinformatics: Amplicon sequencing data were analyzed with the Vidjil software to identify clonal TCR beta rearrangements. TCR beta rearrangement characteristics were compared between RUNX1-mutated and wildtype groups using two-tailed Fisher exact tests. The public reads were run again by TCRdb, first through fastp at Q25 and then through MiXCR, and only productive beta chains were kept. A single entry per CDR3 protein holds the most common genes and DNA from its merged rows. The V and J calls come from TCRdb's annotation, not from the publication. A total of about 190 distinct CDR3 sequences appear in this sample, 25% to 35% of them only once. The top ten hold roughly nine tenths of the sample. Sample: blood. The sequence came from a female donor with T-cell acute lymphoblastic leukemia.

The CDR3 reads CAGQPDRGNSPRHF. The DNA is TGTGCCGGCCAGCCAGACAGGGGCAATTCACCCCGCCACTTT. The V and J genes are TRBV12-3 or TRBV12-4 and TRBJ1-6, and 8 bases in between align with TRBD1. There are 14 amino acids in the CDR3, from cysteine to phenylalanine inclusive. The read is trimmed to its CDR3 DNA, 42 bases read in frame from base 1.